This T cell receptor (beta chain) is drawn from a study of T cells in localized non-small cell lung cancer. General study points: Clonality of T cells reached its maximum in uninvolved adjacent lung, surpassing tumor. Out of the top 100 tumor clones, a median around 50 were seen in adjacent lung. Greater blood T cell density accompanied longer overall survival. Without multi-region sequencing, intratumor heterogeneity could not be excluded.

Sequencing was performed with immunoSEQ multiplex PCR; in TCRdb, only in-frame clones are kept and a portion is missing. The sample has 25,000 to 40,000 clones, approximately 78% seen once. V gave up 4 bases and J gave up 0 bases, with 7 bases separating them. CDR1 and CDR2 (germline): KGHSH, LQKENI. This CDR3 has 14 residues. With regard to this clone: Its antigen remains unknown.

The chain couples TRBV18 to TRBJ1-5; D ambiguous. The TCR was taken from a male donor aged 60 or over with stage II squamous cell lung carcinoma. This material consisted of peripheral blood, taken before any cancer treatment. The CDR3 loop is CASSQTYSNQPQHF. The CDR3 DNA reads TGTGCCAGCTCACAGACATATAGCAATCAGCCCCAGCATTTT.